The next 15 T cell receptor beta chains were all read from a single sample in a study of identical twins. Using its own MiXCR run on the 5' RACE reads, TCRdb lists one record per CDR3 protein. Seen here are 240,000 or so distinct CDR3 sequences, 12% observed once, and the top ten hold around 4%. The data were also submitted as part of a second study, on yellow fever vaccine responses in identical twins.

The specimen was memory (CD45RO+) T cells sorted from blood. These receptors were obtained from a young woman in good health.

This clonotype was picked up a small number of times. The chain links TRBV7-9 to TRBJ2-3; 10 positions agree with TRBD2. CDR3 length: 16 amino acids. Germline-derived CDR1 and CDR2 are SEHNR and FQNEAQ (reference sequence). V was clipped by 2 bases and J by 5 bases; unmatched bases: 7. As DNA, the CDR3 is TGTGCCAGCAGCTTAACGGCTAGCGGGAGTTTAGATACGCAGTATTTT. As protein: CASSLTASGSLDTQYF.

This clonotype has a handful of counts. V gene TRBV19 combines with J gene TRBJ2-7; 7 bases are shared with TRBD2. V lost 6 bases and J lost 1; bases outside the gene matches: 9. Germline loops: CDR1 LNHDA, CDR2 SQIVND (reference sequence). The CDR3 extends over 15 amino acids. The CDR3 nucleotides are TGTGCCAGTAGAGGGGAGGGGCGAGGGTCCTACGAGCAGTACTTC. Amino acid sequence: CASRGEGRGSYEQYF.

In its sample, this clonotype was seen many times. The rearrangement links TRBV7-9 to TRBJ2-3, with D maybe TRBD2 (5 bases). Germline V gene lookup returns CDR1 SEHNR and CDR2 FQNEAQ (reference sequence). Trimming left V 5 bases short and J 4 bases short, with 10 bases between. The CDR3 contains 13 residues. The CDR3, as DNA: TGTGCCAGCAGCGTGGACTGGGCAGATACGCAGTATTTT. It is translated as CASSVDWADTQYF.

J is TRBJ2-4 and V is TRBV27; D uncertain. Germline-derived CDR1 and CDR2 are MNHEY and SMNVEV (reference sequence). The CDR3 length is 15 residues. V lost 2 bases and J lost 7, with 15 bases in between. The CDR3 spells CASSLGSQFRNIQYF. CDR3 coding DNA: TGTGCCAGCAGTTTAGGATCACAATTTAGGAACATTCAGTACTTC.

This clonotype came up many times. V is TRBV12-3 or TRBV12-4 and J is TRBJ2-1; the D gene is possibly TRBD2 (5 bases). CDR3 length equals 14 residues. The germline V and J ends were trimmed by 3 bases and 7 bases, with 13 bases remaining between them. In nucleotides, the CDR3 is TGTGCCAGCAGTTTCGTTCGAACGGGAAATGAGCAGTTCTTC. Translation: CASSFVRTGNEQFF.

This clonotype was seen only a few times. The chain uses TRBV20-1 and TRBJ2-2; 10 bases are a match to TRBD1. The length of the CDR3 is 13 residues. After removal of 6 bases from V and 6 bases from J, the junction contained 4 bases not matched to a gene. Germline lookup yields CDR1 DFQATT and CDR2 SNEGSKA (reference sequence). Here the CDR3 reads CSAGQGEAGELFF. Written as DNA, the CDR3 is TGCAGTGCCGGACAGGGGGAGGCCGGGGAGCTGTTTTTT.

This clonotype was detected a few times. This clone may be a read error of a much larger clone one base away. The chain has TRBV7-3 and TRBJ1-1, with D unclear. The CDR3 consists of 13 residues. Germline V gene data show CDR1 as SGHTA and CDR2 as FQGTGA. Trimming pared 2 bases from V and 3 bases from J, leaving 7 bases between. This chain's CDR3 is CASSLGVDTEAFF. The CDR3 DNA reads as TGTGCCAGCAGCTTAGGGGTGGACACTGAAGCTTTCTTT.

This clonotype was recorded a few times. This rearrangement joins TRBV11-2 to TRBJ2-2; TRBD2 aligns across 8 bases. The CDR3 totals 13 residues. V gave up 11 bases and J gave up 5 bases; unmatched junction bases: 7. The germline V gene encodes CDR1 SGHAT and CDR2 FQNNGV. The CDR3 bases are TGTGCCGTGGGACTAGGAAAGACCGGGGAGCTGTTTTTT. This sequence encodes CAVGLGKTGELFF. The full variable domain, its missing parts supplied by reference TRBV11-2 and TRBJ2-2, is EAGVAQSPRYKIIEKRQSVAFWCNPISGHATLYWYQQILGQGPKLLIQFQNNGVVDDSQLPKDRFSAERLKGVDSTLKIQPAKLEDSAVYLCAVGLGKTGELFFGEGSRLTVL.

At least ten counts were recorded for this clonotype. V is TRBV11-2 and J is TRBJ2-1; perhaps TRBD1 as D (6 bases). V was shortened by 1 base and J by 5 bases, with 12 bases between the two germline ends. CDR3 length: 15 amino acids. CDR1 is SGHAT, CDR2 FQNNGV, per germline. CDR3 in amino acids: CASSLAGQTNNEQFF. CDR3 DNA sequence: TGTGCCAGCAGCTTAGCAGGACAGACAAACAATGAGCAGTTCTTC.

There are a few counts of this clonotype. This chain joins TRBV20-1 and TRBJ1-2; D uncertain. The V gene's germline CDR1 is DFQATT and CDR2 SNEGSKA (reference sequence). Trimming removed 1 base at V and 4 bases at J, with 10 bases between. The CDR3 is 13 amino acids. CDR3 DNA: TGCAGTGCTAGAGTCCCAGGCCTCTATGGCTACACCTTC. Amino acids: CSARVPGLYGYTF.

This chain joins TRBV14 and TRBJ2-1, with D unresolved. Germline V CDR1 and CDR2: SGHDN, FVKESK. V gave up 5 bases and J gave up 0 bases, with 8 bases separating them. The CDR3 has 14 residues. CDR3 loop: CASSGSSSYNEQFF. In DNA, the CDR3 is TGTGCCAGCAGCGGCAGTTCCTCCTACAATGAGCAGTTCTTC.

This chain joins TRBV5-1 and TRBJ1-1; D is unresolved. The CDR3 covers 13 residues. The V gene's germline CDR1 is SGHRS and CDR2 YFSETQ. Trimming left V 5 bases short and J 1 base short, with 9 bases between. CDR3 residues: CASRATWNTEAFF. Written as DNA, the CDR3 is TGCGCCAGCAGGGCCACCTGGAACACTGAAGCTTTCTTT.

There are a few counts of this clonotype. The chain combines TRBV9 with TRBJ2-7; tentatively, D is TRBD1 (5 bases). The germline V gene encodes CDR1 SGDLS and CDR2 YYNGEE. This CDR3 region has 14 residues. Between the trimmed V and J ends, which lost 0 bases and 0 bases, there was a span of 7 bases. The CDR3 reads CASSVGGDSYEQYF. The CDR3, as DNA: TGTGCCAGCAGCGTAGGGGGCGACTCCTACGAGCAGTACTTC.

The chain uses TRBV20-1 and TRBJ2-1; D uncertain. Trimming stripped 5 bases from V and 5 bases from J, with 7 bases between. The CDR3 sequence is 11 residues long. The germline gives CDR1 DFQATT, CDR2 SNEGSKA (reference sequence). CDR3 sequence: CSASPHNEQFF. The CDR3 nucleotides read TGCAGTGCTTCACCCCACAATGAGCAGTTCTTC.

This clonotype was counted between two and nine times. J is TRBJ1-6 and V is TRBV28; 7 bases map to TRBD1. V dropped 6 bases and J dropped 8; count of bases not matched to a gene: 10. This CDR3 comprises 15 residues. The germline V gene has CDR1 MDHEN and CDR2 SYDVKM. The CDR3 loop is CASRGSQGVYSPLHF. CDR3 coding DNA: TGTGCCAGCAGGGGAAGTCAGGGGGTATATTCACCCCTCCACTTT.